This T cell receptor beta chain came from a study of long-term antiretroviral therapy in people with HIV. Findings and caveats of the study: Post-ART, diversity grew, though it stayed under transplant donor control levels. Compared with controls, HIV repertoires showed narrower CDR3 length ranges.

J was trimmed by 3 bases and V by 0 bases; bases with no gene match: 5. Per germline, CDR1 MNHNS and CDR2 SASEGT. CDR3 length equals 15 residues. The authors ran the immunoSEQ assay, v3.0, at survey level. Sequencing was performed with immunoSEQ multiplex PCR; in TCRdb, only in-frame clones are kept and a portion is missing. The sample holds some 11,000 clones, more than 75% seen once. Of note for this clone: Its matching antigen is unknown.

Treated in the United States were all of the participants with HIV. The V gene is TRBV6-1, the J gene TRBJ2-7; 7 bases match TRBD1. This receptor was identified in a man aged 50 or older with HIV. The sequencing used unsorted PBMCs, collected about 8 years after starting antiretroviral therapy. DNA of the CDR3: TGTGCCAGCAGTGAAGCGCTTCAGGGGGACTACGAGCAGTACTTC. Translating it yields CASSEALQGDYEQYF.